These 28 T cell receptor beta chains were all obtained from the same sample, sequenced in a study of blood T cell repertoires in COVID-19. Assay: immunoSEQ multiplex PCR; the TCRdb copy retains only in-frame clones and omits some. Of roughly 150,000 clones listed, over 75% are singletons. Sequencing was performed on peripheral blood. The receptors derive from a man younger than 35 with COVID-19, enrolled during active disease.

V usage is TRBV12-5 and J usage is TRBJ1-5; no definite D call. Trimming pared 6 bases from V and 0 bases from J, leaving 6 bases between. The CDR3 runs to 13 residues. Germline CDR1 is LGHNT and CDR2 is FRNRAP. CDR3 DNA sequence: TGTGCTAGTGGCCAGAATAGCAATCAGCCCCAGCATTTT. This gives the protein CASGQNSNQPQHF.

The chain joins TRBV19 to TRBJ1-5, with 7 nucleotides matching TRBD1. CDR1 LNHDA and CDR2 SQIVND come from the germline V gene (reference sequence). The CDR3 length is 13 residues. With 4 bases clipped from V and 6 bases from J, the junction kept 3 bases outside the gene matches. CDR3 DNA sequence: TGTGCCAGTAGTAATCAGGGGGGTCAGCCCCAGCATTTT. Its protein product is CASSNQGGQPQHF. The entire variable domain, with the rest obtained from reference TRBV19 and TRBJ1-5, is as follows: DGGITQSPKYLFRKEGQNVTLSCEQNLNHDAMYWYRQDPGQGLRLIYYSQIVNDFQKGDIAEGYSVSREKKESFPLTVTSAQKNPTAFYLCASSNQGGQPQHFGDGTRLSIL.

J is TRBJ2-3 and V is TRBV4-1; TRBD1 matches at 8 bases. This CDR3 spans 15 amino acids. J lost 4 bases, V lost 2 bases, and 5 bases had no gene match. The V gene's germline CDR1 is MGHRA and CDR2 YSYEKL. The CDR3 sequence is CASSQHGQGSDTQYF. CDR3 DNA sequence: TGCGCCAGCAGCCAACACGGACAGGGTTCAGATACGCAGTATTTT.

The genes are TRBV18 and TRBJ1-5; D unclear. The CDR3 covers 15 residues. In germline, CDR1 is KGHSH, CDR2 LQKENI. Trimming removed 1 base at V and 3 bases at J, with 10 bases between. Here the CDR3 DNA reads TGTGCCAGCTCACCACGACTAGGCCCCAATCAGCCCCAGCATTTT. As protein: CASSPRLGPNQPQHF.

The V call is TRBV7-9, the J call TRBJ2-2; D might be TRBD2 (6 bases). Germline lookup yields CDR1 SEHNR and CDR2 FQNEAQ (reference sequence). Trimming left V 3 bases short and J 10 bases short, with 15 bases between. The CDR3 is 14 residues long. Here the CDR3 reads CASSFPGRSAELFF. DNA for the CDR3: TGTGCCAGCAGCTTCCCGGGGAGGTCCGCGGAGCTGTTTTTT.

The rearrangement links TRBV27 to TRBJ2-3; 14 bases fit TRBD2. CDR1 and CDR2 from the germline V gene are MNHEY and SMNVEV (reference sequence). CDR3 length equals 18 residues. With 0 bases clipped from V and 5 bases from J, the junction kept 7 bases outside the gene matches. In DNA form, the CDR3 reads TGTGCCAGCAGTTTATCTCGCAGAGGACTAGCGGGAGGAGATACGCAGTATTTT. Encoded protein: CASSLSRRGLAGGDTQYF.

This clone appeared a single time. V is TRBV3-1 (or the pseudogene TRBV3-2) and J is TRBJ2-3; tentatively, D is TRBD2 (6 bases). V was clipped by 1 base and J by 2 bases, with 10 bases between them. There are 15 residues in the CDR3. The germline gives CDR1 LGHDT, CDR2 YNNKEL (reference sequence). Here the CDR3 DNA reads TGTGCCAGCAGCCAAGCACCTAGCGACACAGATACGCAGTATTTT. This translates into CASSQAPSDTDTQYF.

V and J are TRBV6-2 or TRBV6-3 and TRBJ1-1; D might be TRBD1 (6 bases). There are 11 residues in the CDR3. Germline CDR1 reads MNHEY; CDR2 reads SVGEGT. V was pared by 4 bases and J by 7 bases, with 7 bases between. The CDR3 coding sequence is TGTGCCAGCAGTTGGGGGCGTGAAGCTTTCTTT. It translates to CASSWGREAFF.

The rearrangement links TRBV7-2 to TRBJ2-5; TRBD2 aligns across 8 bases. CDR1 is SGHTA and CDR2 is FQGNSA in the germline V gene. CDR3 size: 14 residues. The V and J ends lost 3 bases and 3 bases, in that order; junction bases with no gene match: 3. The CDR3 nucleotides are TGTGCCAGCAGCTTTCACGGGAGGGAAGAGACCCAGTACTTC. Its translation: CASSFHGREETQYF.

The chain joins TRBV21-1 to TRBJ2-1; the DNA was not compared with TRBD1, the D call given in the table. TRBV21-1 is recorded as a pseudogene. CDR3 length equals 17 residues. CDR3 protein: CASSKADRDSSYNEQFF. CDR3 sequence (DNA): TGTGCCAGCAGCAAAGCGGACCGGGACAGCTCCTACAATGAGCAGTTCTTC.

This rearrangement joins TRBV11-3 to TRBJ2-1; 12 bases are a match to TRBD2. V trimming: 4 bases; J trimming: 7 bases; junction bases outside the gene matches: 8. Germline V gene lookup returns CDR1 SGHNT and CDR2 YENEEA. CDR3 length equals 16 residues. CDR3 amino acids: CASSSGTTSGRNEQFF. CDR3 sequence (DNA): TGTGCCAGCAGCTCGGGAACGACTAGCGGGAGAAATGAGCAGTTCTTC.

J is TRBJ2-5 and V is TRBV6-6, with D tentatively TRBD1 (5 bases). Per germline, CDR1 MNHNY and CDR2 SVGAGI (reference sequence). V was pared by 2 bases and J by 4 bases, with 5 bases between. This CDR3 region has 12 residues. The CDR3 is CASSYTGETQYF. The CDR3 coding sequence is TGTGCCAGCAGTTACACAGGAGAGACCCAGTACTTC.

The chain is built from TRBV18 and TRBJ2-7, with a weak D call TRBD1 (6 bases). Trimming took off 3 bases at V and 2 bases at J, with 11 bases between the two ends. The CDR3 covers 14 residues. Germline V gene data show CDR1 as KGHSH and CDR2 as LQKENI. CDR3 sequence reads: CASSPGTNTYEQYF. CDR3 bases: TGTGCCAGCTCACCGGGGACAAACACCTACGAGCAGTACTTC.

The chain couples TRBV4-1 to TRBJ2-7, with TRBD1 identical over 7 bases. Germline trimming cut 1 base from V and 7 bases from J; bases unmatched to any gene: 7. Germline lookup yields CDR1 MGHRA and CDR2 YSYEKL. The CDR3 spans 14 residues. The CDR3 DNA reads TGCGCCAGCAGCCAAGTGGGCAGGGGGTATGAGCAGTACTTC. Protein sequence: CASSQVGRGYEQYF.

This sequence joins TRBV7-9 and TRBJ1-1; 8 bases are shared with TRBD1. With V trimmed by 2 bases and J by 4 bases, 0 bases remained unmatched. Germline CDR1 is SEHNR and CDR2 is FQNEAQ (reference sequence). The CDR3 sequence is 13 residues long. The CDR3 protein is CASSLTGGTEAFF. The CDR3 nucleotides are TGTGCCAGCAGCTTAACAGGGGGCACTGAAGCTTTCTTT.

The rearrangement joins TRBV2 to TRBJ1-6; D possibly corresponds to TRBD1 (6 bases). The V end was cut by 4 bases, the J end by 6 bases, with 10 bases between. The CDR3 is 14 amino acids. The V gene's germline CDR1 is SNHLY and CDR2 FYNNEI. This chain's CDR3 is CASSAGAANSPLHF. As DNA, the CDR3 is TGTGCCAGCAGTGCAGGGGCGGCTAATTCACCCCTCCACTTT.

This chain joins TRBV2 and TRBJ1-4; D is uncertain. This CDR3 has 13 amino acids. Trimming removed 5 bases at V and 2 bases at J, with 6 bases between. Germline loops: CDR1 SNHLY, CDR2 FYNNEI. CDR3 coding DNA: TGTGCCAGCAGTCGGGTGACTAATGAAAAACTGTTTTTT. Amino acid sequence: CASSRVTNEKLFF. The whole variable domain, remainder taken from reference TRBV2 and TRBJ1-4, is EPEVTQTPSHQVTQMGQEVILRCVPISNHLYFYWYRQILGQKVEFLVSFYNNEISEKSEIFDDQFSVERPDGSNFTLKIRSTKLEDSAMYFCASSRVTNEKLFFGSGTQLSVL.

The chain has TRBV4-3 and TRBJ1-5; a weak D match, TRBD1 (6 bases). This CDR3 has 14 residues. From germline, CDR1 is LGHNA and CDR2 YSLEER. The V and J ends lost 3 bases and 0 bases respectively, with 6 bases between them. CDR3 in DNA: TGCGCCAGCAGCCAGGACAGTAGCAATCAGCCCCAGCATTTT. Encoded protein: CASSQDSSNQPQHF.

The genes are TRBV29-1 and TRBJ2-1; TRBD2 aligns across 9 bases. The CDR3 spans 14 residues. V shed 5 bases and J 0 bases; nucleotides not matched to a gene: 2. Germline V gene sequence: CDR1 SQVTM, CDR2 ANQGSEA. CDR3 DNA: TGCAGCGTTAGCGGGAGGAACTCCTACAATGAGCAGTTCTTC. It encodes CSVSGRNSYNEQFF.

The chain has TRBV30 and TRBJ2-3; maybe TRBD2 (5 bases). The germline V and J ends were trimmed by 1 base and 2 bases, with 13 bases remaining between them. The germline V gene encodes CDR1 GTSNPN and CDR2 SVGIG (reference sequence). The CDR3 contains 15 residues. In DNA, the CDR3 is TGTGCCTGGAGTGGGGCAGGCGGGTCCACAGATACGCAGTATTTT. It is translated as CAWSGAGGSTDTQYF.

V and J are TRBV7-2 and TRBJ2-1; 8 bases are a match to TRBD1. The CDR3 is 13 residues long. Germline V CDR1 and CDR2: SGHTA, FQGNSA. Trimming cost V 4 bases and J 10 bases; bases outside gene matches: 6. The CDR3 loop reads CASSYSGGSEQFF. As DNA, the CDR3 is TGTGCCAGCAGCTACTCAGGGGGCAGCGAGCAGTTCTTC.

The sample holds one count of this clone. V and J are TRBV15 and TRBJ2-7, with TRBD2 matching over 10 bases. Per germline, CDR1 LNHNV and CDR2 YYDKDF (reference sequence). This CDR3 has 16 residues. V shed 3 bases, J shed 0 bases, and the junction held 5 bases outside the gene matches. The CDR3 DNA reads as TGTGCCACCAGCAGCTTAATAGCGGGAGGCTCCTACGAGCAGTACTTC. It translates to CATSSLIAGGSYEQYF.

V and J are TRBV21-1 and TRBJ2-7; the D call of TRBD1 is as the table states it, not checked on the DNA. TRBV21-1 is marked as a pseudogene. There are 16 residues in the CDR3. This chain's CDR3 is CASSSPTGVDSYEQYF. The CDR3 DNA sequence: TGTGCCAGCAGCTCGCCTACAGGTGTGGACTCCTACGAGCAGTACTTC.

The chain is built from TRBV5-1 and TRBJ1-2; 8 nucleotides match TRBD1. This CDR3 contains 14 residues. Unmatched junction bases numbered 5, after V lost 0 bases and J lost 7 bases. Germline V CDR1 and CDR2: SGHRS, YFSETQ. This chain's CDR3 is CASSLGRGLGGYTF. In nucleotides, the CDR3 is TGCGCCAGCAGCTTGGGCAGGGGGCTAGGTGGCTACACCTTC. The entire variable domain, with the rest obtained from reference TRBV5-1 and TRBJ1-2, is as follows: KAGVTQTPRYLIKTRGQQVTLSCSPISGHRSVSWYQQTPGQGLQFLFEYFSETQRNKGNFPGRFSGRQFSNSRSEMNVSTLELGDSALYLCASSLGRGLGGYTFGSGTRLTVV.

This clone was observed a single time. V is TRBV12-3 or TRBV12-4 and J is TRBJ1-2; possibly TRBD1 for D (5 bases). The CDR3 extends over 13 amino acids. Trimming took 6 bases from V and 1 from J, leaving 9 bases between them. The CDR3 region is CASSPDINYGYTF. The CDR3 DNA sequence: TGTGCCAGCAGCCCGGACATTAACTATGGCTACACCTTC.

The chain joins TRBV10-1 to TRBJ2-1; D might be TRBD2 (6 bases). This CDR3 region has 15 residues. V was trimmed by 3 bases and J by 7 bases, leaving 16 bases between them. The germline V gene encodes CDR1 WNHNN and CDR2 SYGVQD (reference sequence). This CDR3 is CASSDVGGEENEQFF. As DNA, the CDR3 is TGCGCCAGCAGTGATGTTGGAGGGGAAGAGAATGAGCAGTTCTTC.

This clone was counted only a few times. The sample has other DNA sequences that encode this CDR3 too. This chain links TRBV6-2 or TRBV6-3 with TRBJ1-2; TRBD1 agrees at 7 bases. Looked up from germline, CDR1 is MNHEY and CDR2 is SVGEGT. The CDR3 contains 15 residues. The V segment lost 4 bases and the J segment 2 bases; nucleotides outside the gene matches: 7. In DNA form, the CDR3 reads TGTGCCAGCAGTTCGCCGACAGGGCCCAACTATGGCTACACCTTC. It specifies CASSSPTGPNYGYTF.

CDR3 sequence (DNA): TGCAGCGTTTCCGAGGGCTCTGGGGCCAACGTCCTGACTTTC. Translated: CSVSEGSGANVLTF. The chain joins TRBV29-1 to TRBJ2-6; D possibly corresponds to TRBD2 (5 bases). Germline CDR1 reads SQVTM; CDR2 reads ANQGSEA. The CDR3 has 14 residues. Trimming left V 5 bases short and J 0 bases short, with 8 bases between.